A selection of T cell receptor beta chains follows, all from one sample in a study of regulatory T cells in long-lasting Graves disease. One entry per CDR3 protein results from TCRdb running MiXCR on the multiplex PCR reads. The sample contains 350,000 to 500,000 distinct CDR3 sequences, roughly 15% of which appear only once. These data were also reused for a study on T cells in Graves' hyperthyroidism and ophthalmopathy.

The material sequenced was peripheral blood mononuclear cells (PBMCs), taken at new diagnosis, from a patient treated with antithyroid drugs. These receptors came from a woman aged 25 to 39 with Graves disease. CDR3s include the opening cysteine and the closing phenylalanine or tryptophan. The D gene is left open where the match is weak. Size values are once, few and many counts, or a class for expanded clones, and some rows have none.

clone_size: many; d_call: NA; cdr3_length: 15; v_call: TRBV20-1; j_call: TRBJ2-1; cdr3_aa: CSARDQPLIGNEQFF; cdr3_nt: TGCAGTGCTAGAGACCAACCCCTGATTGGCAATGAGCAGTTCTTC
clone_size: NA; d_call: NA; cdr3_length: 15; v_call: TRBV7-9; j_call: TRBJ2-3; cdr3_aa: CASSSLASSTDTQYF; cdr3_nt: TGTGCCAGCAGCTCCCTAGCGTCCAGCACAGATACGCAGTATTTT
clone_size: many; d_call: TRBD2; cdr3_length: 12; v_call: TRBV15; j_call: TRBJ2-1; cdr3_aa: CATSGRSGRVFF; cdr3_nt: TGTGCCACCAGCGGTCGTAGCGGGAGGGTGTTCTTC
clone_size: many; d_call: NA; cdr3_length: 14; v_call: TRBV20-1; j_call: TRBJ1-2; cdr3_aa: CSAAGTASNYGYTF; cdr3_nt: TGCAGTGCAGCCGGGACGGCCTCTAACTATGGCTACACCTTC
clone_size: many; d_call: TRBD1; cdr3_length: 16; v_call: TRBV4-3; j_call: TRBJ2-7; cdr3_aa: CASSQESHGTAGEQYF; cdr3_nt: TGCGCCAGCAGCCAAGAAAGCCACGGGACAGCAGGCGAGCAGTACTTC
clone_size: NA; d_call: TRBD2; cdr3_length: 16; v_call: TRBV9; j_call: TRBJ2-2; cdr3_aa: CASSGFREAVKRELFF; cdr3_nt: TGTGCCAGCAGCGGTTTCCGGGAGGCAGTGAAAAGGGAGCTGTTTTTT
clone_size: many; d_call: TRBD2; cdr3_length: 15; v_call: TRBV9; j_call: TRBJ2-7; cdr3_aa: CASSVAPGGSYEQYF; cdr3_nt: TGTGCCAGCAGCGTAGCGCCGGGAGGGTCCTACGAGCAGTACTTC
clone_size: many; d_call: NA; cdr3_length: 15; v_call: TRBV11-2; j_call: TRBJ1-2; cdr3_aa: CASSLGGGLSYGYTF; cdr3_nt: TGTGCCAGCAGCTTAGGAGGCGGACTTTCCTATGGCTACACCTTC
clone_size: NA; d_call: NA; cdr3_length: 17; v_call: TRBV7-2; j_call: TRBJ1-2; cdr3_aa: CASSLDRDLGPNYGYTF; cdr3_nt: TGTGCCAGCAGCTTAGATAGGGATTTAGGACCGAACTATGGCTACACCTTC
clone_size: many; d_call: NA; cdr3_length: 11; v_call: TRBV6-2/TRBV6-3; j_call: TRBJ1-1; cdr3_aa: CASGRVAEAFF; cdr3_nt: TGTGCCAGCGGAAGGGTGGCTGAAGCTTTCTTT
clone_size: many; d_call: TRBD2; cdr3_length: 17; v_call: TRBV6-1; j_call: TRBJ2-1; cdr3_aa: CASSSPRTSGRWDEQFF; cdr3_nt: TGTGCCAGCAGCTCCCCGCGGACTAGCGGGAGGTGGGATGAGCAGTTCTTC
clone_size: NA; d_call: NA; cdr3_length: 14; v_call: TRBV14; j_call: TRBJ1-4; cdr3_aa: CAGSHQGWDEKLFF; cdr3_nt: TGTGCCGGCAGCCACCAGGGCTGGGATGAAAAACTGTTTTTT
clone_size: few; d_call: NA; cdr3_length: 16; v_call: TRBV19; j_call: TRBJ2-1; cdr3_aa: CASSIDQGISYNEQFF; cdr3_nt: TGTGCCAGTAGTATAGATCAGGGTATCTCCTACAATGAGCAGTTCTTC
clone_size: NA; d_call: NA; cdr3_length: 15; v_call: TRBV6-1; j_call: TRBJ1-5; cdr3_aa: CASNPGGQHRQPQHF; cdr3_nt: TGTGCCAGCAACCCTGGGGGGCAGCATAGACAGCCCCAGCATTTT
clone_size: few; d_call: NA; cdr3_length: 13; v_call: TRBV20-1; j_call: TRBJ2-1; cdr3_aa: CSARTISYNEQFF; cdr3_nt: TGCAGTGCTAGAACAATCTCCTACAATGAGCAGTTCTTC
clone_size: few; d_call: NA; cdr3_length: 13; v_call: TRBV7-9; j_call: TRBJ1-2; cdr3_aa: CASSLPELYGYTF; cdr3_nt: TGTGCCAGCAGCTTACCGGAACTCTATGGCTACACCTTC
clone_size: NA; d_call: NA; cdr3_length: 14; v_call: TRBV19; j_call: TRBJ1-5; cdr3_aa: CASSMVGLNQPQHF; cdr3_nt: TGTGCCAGTAGTATGGTCGGCCTAAATCAGCCCCAGCATTTT
clone_size: NA; d_call: NA; cdr3_length: 13; v_call: TRBV6-1; j_call: TRBJ1-4; cdr3_aa: CASSRPPAEKLFF; cdr3_nt: TGTGCCAGCAGTAGGCCTCCAGCTGAAAAACTGTTTTTT
clone_size: many; d_call: NA; cdr3_length: 15; v_call: TRBV27; j_call: TRBJ2-2; cdr3_aa: CASRRGGVNTGELFF; cdr3_nt: TGTGCCAGCAGGAGGGGGGGGGTAAACACCGGGGAGCTGTTTTTT
clone_size: NA; d_call: NA; cdr3_length: 14; v_call: TRBV5-1; j_call: TRBJ1-2; cdr3_aa: CASSRGGQEDGYTF; cdr3_nt: TGCGCCAGCAGCCGCGGGGGGCAGGAGGATGGCTACACCTTC
clone_size: many; d_call: NA; cdr3_length: 15; v_call: TRBV4-1; j_call: TRBJ2-5; cdr3_aa: CASSHPQGPQETQYF; cdr3_nt: TGCGCCAGCAGCCACCCTCAGGGACCCCAAGAGACCCAGTACTTC
clone_size: NA; d_call: TRBD1; cdr3_length: 15; v_call: TRBV24-1; j_call: TRBJ1-2; cdr3_aa: CATSWGQGGNYGYTF; cdr3_nt: TGTGCCACCAGTTGGGGACAGGGCGGTAACTATGGCTACACCTTC
clone_size: NA; d_call: NA; cdr3_length: 14; v_call: TRBV10-3; j_call: TRBJ2-3; cdr3_aa: CAIREEGGTDTQYF; cdr3_nt: TGTGCCATCAGGGAGGAGGGAGGCACAGATACGCAGTATTTT
clone_size: few; d_call: NA; cdr3_length: 15; v_call: TRBV18; j_call: TRBJ1-1; cdr3_aa: CASSPPGSPNTEAFF; cdr3_nt: TGTGCCAGCTCACCACCCGGAAGCCCGAACACTGAAGCTTTCTTT
clone_size: NA; d_call: NA; cdr3_length: 13; v_call: TRBV20-1; j_call: TRBJ2-2; cdr3_aa: CSARDNIGVELFF; cdr3_nt: TGCAGTGCTAGAGATAATATAGGGGTGGAGCTGTTTTTT
clone_size: NA; d_call: TRBD2; cdr3_length: 15; v_call: TRBV2; j_call: TRBJ2-1; cdr3_aa: CASSPYSGSRNEQFF; cdr3_nt: TGTGCCAGCAGTCCCTATAGCGGGAGTAGGAATGAGCAGTTCTTC
clone_size: many; d_call: NA; cdr3_length: 16; v_call: TRBV6-1; j_call: TRBJ1-3; cdr3_aa: CASRLSTGPSGNTIYF; cdr3_nt: TGTGCCAGCAGACTCTCAACAGGCCCCTCTGGAAACACCATATATTTT
clone_size: NA; d_call: NA; cdr3_length: 14; v_call: TRBV10-3; j_call: TRBJ1-3; cdr3_aa: CAISSVPSSDTIYF; cdr3_nt: TGTGCCATCAGTTCAGTCCCCTCGTCGGACACCATATATTTT
clone_size: NA; d_call: NA; cdr3_length: 15; v_call: TRBV5-4; j_call: TRBJ1-3; cdr3_aa: CASSRTPSSGNTIYF; cdr3_nt: TGTGCCAGCAGCCGGACCCCGAGCTCTGGAAACACCATATATTTT
clone_size: many; d_call: NA; cdr3_length: 15; v_call: TRBV11-2; j_call: TRBJ1-1; cdr3_aa: CASSINPDPNTEAFF; cdr3_nt: TGTGCCAGCAGCATAAACCCAGACCCTAACACTGAAGCTTTCTTT
clone_size: few; d_call: TRBD1; cdr3_length: 16; v_call: TRBV13; j_call: TRBJ2-1; cdr3_aa: CASSSRTGVSYNEQFF; cdr3_nt: TGTGCCAGCAGCTCACGGACAGGGGTATCCTACAATGAGCAGTTCTTC
clone_size: many; d_call: NA; cdr3_length: 15; v_call: TRBV7-6; j_call: TRBJ1-2; cdr3_aa: CASSYGAEKGYGYTF; cdr3_nt: TGTGCCAGCAGCTATGGGGCTGAAAAGGGGTATGGCTACACCTTC
clone_size: many; d_call: TRBD1; cdr3_length: 18; v_call: TRBV3-1; j_call: TRBJ1-1; cdr3_aa: CASSQSRDRVGKNTEAFF; cdr3_nt: TGTGCCAGCAGCCAATCCCGGGACAGGGTGGGGAAGAACACTGAAGCTTTCTTT
clone_size: NA; d_call: TRBD2; cdr3_length: 22; v_call: TRBV7-3; j_call: TRBJ2-7; cdr3_aa: CASSTNVGGLGLAGETPYEQYF; cdr3_nt: TGTGCCAGCAGCACAAATGTGGGGGGATTAGGACTAGCGGGAGAGACCCCCTACGAGCAGTACTTC
clone_size: few; d_call: NA; cdr3_length: 15; v_call: TRBV19; j_call: TRBJ1-2; cdr3_aa: CASSTKGTRVYGYTF; cdr3_nt: TGTGCCAGTAGTACAAAGGGGACCCGCGTTTATGGCTACACCTTC
clone_size: NA; d_call: NA; cdr3_length: 14; v_call: TRBV19; j_call: TRBJ2-7; cdr3_aa: CASSIGRGQNEQYF; cdr3_nt: TGTGCCAGTAGTATAGGTCGGGGTCAAAATGAGCAGTACTTC
clone_size: many; d_call: NA; cdr3_length: 14; v_call: TRBV3-1; j_call: TRBJ2-2; cdr3_aa: CASSGGKVTGELFF; cdr3_nt: TGTGCCAGCAGCGGGGGAAAGGTCACCGGGGAGCTGTTTTTT
clone_size: many; d_call: NA; cdr3_length: 13; v_call: TRBV7-2; j_call: TRBJ1-2; cdr3_aa: CASSPGPVGGYTF; cdr3_nt: TGTGCCAGCAGCCCCGGCCCGGTTGGAGGCTACACCTTC
clone_size: NA; d_call: NA; cdr3_length: 14; v_call: TRBV9; j_call: TRBJ2-2; cdr3_aa: CASEGGSGTGELFF; cdr3_nt: TGTGCCAGCGAGGGTGGTAGCGGCACCGGGGAGCTGTTTTTT
clone_size: many; d_call: NA; cdr3_length: 15; v_call: TRBV18; j_call: TRBJ2-1; cdr3_aa: CASSPIQGAEGEQFF; cdr3_nt: TGTGCCAGCTCACCAATACAGGGAGCGGAGGGTGAGCAGTTCTTC
clone_size: NA; d_call: NA; cdr3_length: 12; v_call: TRBV7-9; j_call: TRBJ1-2; cdr3_aa: CASSFLQHGYTF; cdr3_nt: TGTGCCAGCAGCTTCCTCCAGCATGGCTACACCTTC
clone_size: many; d_call: TRBD1; cdr3_length: 17; v_call: TRBV18; j_call: TRBJ2-3; cdr3_aa: CASSPMPGTGGPDTQYF; cdr3_nt: TGTGCCAGCTCACCTATGCCCGGGACAGGGGGGCCAGATACGCAGTATTTT
clone_size: many; d_call: NA; cdr3_length: 13; v_call: TRBV12-3/TRBV12-4; j_call: TRBJ2-3; cdr3_aa: CASSHPQARTQYF; cdr3_nt: TGTGCCAGCAGTCACCCCCAGGCCCGTACGCAGTATTTT
clone_size: many; d_call: NA; cdr3_length: 10; v_call: TRBV6-2/TRBV6-3; j_call: TRBJ1-2; cdr3_aa: CASRSYGYTF; cdr3_nt: TGTGCCAGCAGGAGCTATGGCTACACCTTC
clone_size: NA; d_call: NA; cdr3_length: 14; v_call: TRBV11-3; j_call: TRBJ2-3; cdr3_aa: CASSQLGVSDTQYF; cdr3_nt: TGTGCCAGCAGCCAGCTCGGTGTTTCAGATACGCAGTATTTT
clone_size: NA; d_call: NA; cdr3_length: 14; v_call: TRBV19; j_call: TRBJ1-3; cdr3_aa: CASTSNAAGNTIYF; cdr3_nt: TGTGCCAGTACGAGTAACGCCGCTGGAAACACCATATATTTT
clone_size: NA; d_call: NA; cdr3_length: 14; v_call: TRBV20-1; j_call: TRBJ1-4; cdr3_aa: CSARGLTTNEKLFF; cdr3_nt: TGCAGTGCTAGAGGCCTTACAACTAATGAAAAACTGTTTTTT